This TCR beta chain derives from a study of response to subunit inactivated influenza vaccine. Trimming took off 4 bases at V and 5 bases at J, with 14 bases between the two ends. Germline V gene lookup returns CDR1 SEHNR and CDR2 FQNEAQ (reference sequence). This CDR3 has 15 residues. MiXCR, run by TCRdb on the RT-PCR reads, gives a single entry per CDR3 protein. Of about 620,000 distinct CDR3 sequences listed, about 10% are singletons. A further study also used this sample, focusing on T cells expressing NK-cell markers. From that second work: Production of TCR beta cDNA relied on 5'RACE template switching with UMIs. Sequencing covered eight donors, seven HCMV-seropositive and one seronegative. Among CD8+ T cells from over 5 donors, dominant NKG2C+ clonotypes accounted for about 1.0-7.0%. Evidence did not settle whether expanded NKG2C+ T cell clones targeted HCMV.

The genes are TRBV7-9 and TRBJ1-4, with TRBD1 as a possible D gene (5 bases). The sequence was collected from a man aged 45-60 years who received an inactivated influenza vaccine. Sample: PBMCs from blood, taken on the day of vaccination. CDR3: CASSSGIGHNEKLFF. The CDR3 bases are TGTGCCAGCAGCTCAGGAATTGGACACAATGAAAAACTGTTTTTT.